This T cell receptor (beta chain) is drawn from a study of blood T cell repertoires in COVID-19. Across the study: Acute and convalescent COVID-19 samples came from the United States, Italy and Spain.

Germline loops: CDR1 MDHEN, CDR2 SYDVKM. The germline V and J ends were trimmed by 9 bases and 6 bases, with 15 bases remaining between them. CDR3 size: 13 residues. Data came from immunoSEQ multiplex PCR; TCRdb stores just in-frame clones and leaves some out. The sample has about 270,000 clones, about 88% seen once. Input material: PBMCs or T cells enriched from blood (not recorded which). The receptor was isolated from a woman in her forties or fifties who had recovered from COVID-19. This rearrangement joins TRBV28 to TRBJ1-5; D is uncertain. CDR3 protein: CASLGVSGQPQHF. The CDR3 DNA reads TGTGCCAGTCTTGGGGTAAGCGGTCAGCCCCAGCATTTT.